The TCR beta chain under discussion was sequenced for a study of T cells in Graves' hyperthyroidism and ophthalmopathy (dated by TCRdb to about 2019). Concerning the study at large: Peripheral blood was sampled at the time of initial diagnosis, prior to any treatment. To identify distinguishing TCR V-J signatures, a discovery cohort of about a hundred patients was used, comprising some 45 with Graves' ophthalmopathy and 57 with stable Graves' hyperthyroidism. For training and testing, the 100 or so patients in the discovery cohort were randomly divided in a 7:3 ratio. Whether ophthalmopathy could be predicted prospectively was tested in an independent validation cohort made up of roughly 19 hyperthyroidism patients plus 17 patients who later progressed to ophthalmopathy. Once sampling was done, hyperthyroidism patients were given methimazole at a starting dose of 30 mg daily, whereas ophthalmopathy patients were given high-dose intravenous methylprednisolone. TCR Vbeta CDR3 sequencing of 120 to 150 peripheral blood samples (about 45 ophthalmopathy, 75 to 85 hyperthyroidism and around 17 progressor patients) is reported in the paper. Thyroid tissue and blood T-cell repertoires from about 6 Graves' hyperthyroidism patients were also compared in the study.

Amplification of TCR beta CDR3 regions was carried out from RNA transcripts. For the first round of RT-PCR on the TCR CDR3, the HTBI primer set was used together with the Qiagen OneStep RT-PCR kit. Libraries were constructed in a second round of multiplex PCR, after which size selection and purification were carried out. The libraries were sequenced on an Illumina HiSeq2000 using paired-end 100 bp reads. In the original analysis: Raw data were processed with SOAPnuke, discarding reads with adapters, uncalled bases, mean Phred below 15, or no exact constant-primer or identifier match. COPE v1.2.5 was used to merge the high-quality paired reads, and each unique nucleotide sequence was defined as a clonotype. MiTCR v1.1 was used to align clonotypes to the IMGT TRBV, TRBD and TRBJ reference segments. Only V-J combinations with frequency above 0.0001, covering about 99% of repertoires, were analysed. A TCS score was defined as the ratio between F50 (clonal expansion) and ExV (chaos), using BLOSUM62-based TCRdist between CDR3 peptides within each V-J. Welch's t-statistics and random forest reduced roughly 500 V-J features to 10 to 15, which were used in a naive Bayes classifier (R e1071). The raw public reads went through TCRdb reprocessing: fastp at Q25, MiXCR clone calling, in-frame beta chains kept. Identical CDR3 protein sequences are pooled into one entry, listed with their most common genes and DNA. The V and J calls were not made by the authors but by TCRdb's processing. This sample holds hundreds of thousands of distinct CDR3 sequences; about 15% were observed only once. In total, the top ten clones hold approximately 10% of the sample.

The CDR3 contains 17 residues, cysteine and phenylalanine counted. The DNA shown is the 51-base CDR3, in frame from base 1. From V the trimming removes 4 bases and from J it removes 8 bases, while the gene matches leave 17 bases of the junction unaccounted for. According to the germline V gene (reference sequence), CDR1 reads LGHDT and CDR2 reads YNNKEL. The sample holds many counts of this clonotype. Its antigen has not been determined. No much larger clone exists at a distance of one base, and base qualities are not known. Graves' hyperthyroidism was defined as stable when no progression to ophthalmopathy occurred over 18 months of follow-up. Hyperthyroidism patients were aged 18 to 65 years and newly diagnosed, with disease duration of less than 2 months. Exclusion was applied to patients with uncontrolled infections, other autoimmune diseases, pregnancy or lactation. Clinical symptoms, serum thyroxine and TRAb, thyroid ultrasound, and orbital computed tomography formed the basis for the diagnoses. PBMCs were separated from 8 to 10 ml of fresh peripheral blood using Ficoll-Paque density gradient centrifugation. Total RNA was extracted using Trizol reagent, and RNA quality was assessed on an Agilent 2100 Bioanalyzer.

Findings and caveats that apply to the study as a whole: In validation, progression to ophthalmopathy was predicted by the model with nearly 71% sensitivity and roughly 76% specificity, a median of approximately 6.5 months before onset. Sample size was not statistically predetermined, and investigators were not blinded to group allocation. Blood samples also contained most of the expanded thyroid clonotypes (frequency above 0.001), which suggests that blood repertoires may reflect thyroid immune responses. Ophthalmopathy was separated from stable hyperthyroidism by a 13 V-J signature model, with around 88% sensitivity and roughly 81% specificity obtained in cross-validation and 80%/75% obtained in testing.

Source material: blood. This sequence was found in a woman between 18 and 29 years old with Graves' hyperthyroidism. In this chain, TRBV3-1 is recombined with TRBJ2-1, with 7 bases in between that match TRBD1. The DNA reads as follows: TGTGCCAGCAGCCCTCCCGCGAAGGGGGCTAAAGGCTATGAGCAGTTCTTC. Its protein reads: CASSPPAKGAKGYEQFF.